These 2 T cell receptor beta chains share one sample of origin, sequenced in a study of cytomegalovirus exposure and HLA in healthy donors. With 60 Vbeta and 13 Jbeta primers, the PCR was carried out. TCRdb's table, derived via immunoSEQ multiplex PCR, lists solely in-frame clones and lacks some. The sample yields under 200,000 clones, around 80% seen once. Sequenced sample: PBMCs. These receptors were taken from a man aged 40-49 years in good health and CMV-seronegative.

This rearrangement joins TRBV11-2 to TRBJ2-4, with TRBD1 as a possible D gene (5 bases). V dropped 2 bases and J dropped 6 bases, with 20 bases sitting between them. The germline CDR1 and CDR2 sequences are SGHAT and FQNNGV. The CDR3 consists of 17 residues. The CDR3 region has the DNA TGTGCCAGCAGCTTATTATCTGCGGCAGGACACATAAACATTCAGTACTTC. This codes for CASSLLSAAGHINIQYF.

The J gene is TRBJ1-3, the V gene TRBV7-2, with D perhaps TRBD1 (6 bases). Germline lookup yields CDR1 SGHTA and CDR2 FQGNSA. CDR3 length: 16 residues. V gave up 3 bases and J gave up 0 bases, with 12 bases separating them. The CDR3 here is CASSFRTVSSGNTIYF. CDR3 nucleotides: TGTGCCAGCAGCTTTAGGACAGTCAGCTCTGGAAACACCATATATTTT.